These 24 T cell receptor beta chains share one sample of origin, sequenced in a study of healthy donors' naive CD4 and CD8 T cells. Each TCR library used approximately 500 ng of total RNA and a linear amplification protocol. Using its own MiXCR run on the reads, TCRdb lists one record per CDR3 protein. Of 180,000 or so distinct CDR3 sequences detected, around 74% appear once; the ten largest clones hold about 2.1%. The source material was naive CD4+ and CD8+ T cells sorted from blood, pooled from several donors. Every receptor here comes from a pool of human donors in good health; the sample pools cells from several healthy donors.

The chain uses TRBV29-1 and TRBJ1-1; no reliable D call. V was shortened by 0 bases and J by 0 bases, with 11 bases between the two germline ends. CDR1 is SQVTM, CDR2 ANQGSEA, per germline. CDR3 length: 15 residues. The CDR3 coding sequence is TGCAGCGTTGAAGACTCGGGAGACATGAACACTGAAGCTTTCTTT. Protein product: CSVEDSGDMNTEAFF.

The chain recombines TRBV19 with TRBJ1-1; D perhaps matches TRBD1 (6 bases). Trimming shortened V by 6 bases and J by 2 bases, and 13 bases separated the two germline ends. The germline CDR1 and CDR2 sequences are LNHDA and SQIVND (reference sequence). The CDR3 spans 14 residues. Written as DNA, the CDR3 is TGTGCCAGTAGCCCTAGCGGGGGCAACACTGAAGCTTTCTTT. It yields the protein CASSPSGGNTEAFF.

The chain combines TRBV10-3 with TRBJ2-5, with a weak D call TRBD1 (6 bases). In germline, CDR1 is ENHRY, CDR2 SYGVKD. The CDR3 loop spans 17 amino acids. Trimming removed 0 bases from V and 6 bases from J, with 20 bases in between. This chain's CDR3 is CAISESGPTGRRKTQYF. The CDR3 nucleotides are TGTGCCATCAGTGAGTCGGGACCTACAGGGAGAAGGAAGACCCAGTACTTC.

The chain employs TRBV19 and TRBJ1-1; D not resolved. CDR3 length equals 13 residues. CDR1 is LNHDA and CDR2 is SQIVND in the germline V gene (reference sequence). The V end was cut by 7 bases, the J end by 0 bases, with 9 bases between. Here the CDR3 DNA reads TGTGCCAGTAAGTTCAATTTGAACACTGAAGCTTTCTTT. Translating gives CASKFNLNTEAFF.

The CDR3 reads CASRDSSSDTQYF. The CDR3 DNA sequence: TGTGCCAGCCGGGACAGTAGCTCAGATACGCAGTATTTT. The chain has TRBV2 and TRBJ2-3; 7 bases align to TRBD1. Germline loops: CDR1 SNHLY, CDR2 FYNNEI. This CDR3 has 13 residues. V lost 8 bases, J lost 4 bases, and 6 bases stayed unmatched.

This clonotype has only one observation. The chain uses TRBV18 and TRBJ2-5; D ambiguous. The germline V gene has CDR1 KGHSH and CDR2 LQKENI. V was clipped by 3 bases and J by 1 base, with 9 bases between them. This CDR3 has 14 residues. This chain's CDR3 is CASSPPAAQETQYF. The CDR3 DNA reads TGTGCCAGCTCACCTCCGGCAGCCCAAGAGACCCAGTACTTC.

The chain recombines TRBV27 with TRBJ2-2; 10 bases are a match to TRBD1. The junction had 5 bases not matched to a gene; V was cut back by 6 bases and J by 4 bases. The V gene's germline CDR1 is MNHEY and CDR2 SMNVEV (reference sequence). The CDR3 has 15 residues. The CDR3 reads CASSLDRGPTGELFF. DNA for the CDR3: TGTGCCAGCAGCCTTGACAGGGGGCCCACCGGGGAGCTGTTTTTT.

J is TRBJ2-3 and V is TRBV5-1; D is possibly TRBD1 or TRBD2 (6 bases each). The CDR3 is 16 residues long. The ends were cut back, 0 bases at V and 5 bases at J, with 16 bases in the middle. Germline V CDR1 and CDR2: SGHRS, YFSETQ. The chain's CDR3 is CASSLALTGAGDTQYF. In nucleotides, the CDR3 is TGCGCCAGCAGCTTGGCCCTGACGGGGGCTGGAGATACGCAGTATTTT.

V usage is TRBV30 and J usage is TRBJ2-7; TRBD1 agrees at 9 bases. This CDR3 region has 13 residues. Germline V CDR1 and CDR2: GTSNPN, SVGIG (reference sequence). Germline trimming cut 7 bases from V and 2 bases from J; bases unmatched to any gene: 6. The CDR3 nucleotides are TGTGCCTTGTGGACAGGGGAAGCCTACGAGCAGTACTTC. Protein sequence: CALWTGEAYEQYF.

The rearrangement links TRBV6-2 or TRBV6-3 to TRBJ2-7, with D tentatively TRBD1 (5 bases). Germline V gene lookup returns CDR1 MNHEY and CDR2 SVGEGT. This CDR3 has 14 residues. Trimming stripped 6 bases from V and 7 bases from J, with 19 bases between. CDR3 DNA sequence: TGTGCCAGCAGCCGCGACAGTGTCTTGTGGGAGCAGTACTTC. Its protein is CASSRDSVLWEQYF.

The chain uses TRBV7-9 and TRBJ2-7; maybe TRBD1 (6 bases). Germline CDR1 is SEHNR and CDR2 is FQNEAQ (reference sequence). The V and J ends lost 5 bases and 5 bases respectively, with 19 bases between them. The CDR3 extends over 15 amino acids. The CDR3 DNA reads as TGTGCCAGCAGCACCCCTCGTGGGACATCGGACGAGCAGTACTTC. It translates to CASSTPRGTSDEQYF.

This rearrangement joins TRBV4-3 to TRBJ2-7; 11 bases map to TRBD2. Germline CDR1 reads LGHNA; CDR2 reads YSLEER. The CDR3 covers 16 residues. V trimming: 1 base; J trimming: 0 bases; junction bases outside the gene matches: 2. CDR3 DNA sequence: TGCGCCAGCAGCCAAGCCGGGACTAGCGGCTCCTACGAGCAGTACGTC. It translates to CASSQAGTSGSYEQYV.

This chain uses TRBV19 with TRBJ1-5; D remains ambiguous. There are 13 residues in the CDR3. V was cut by 6 bases and J by 2 bases, with 8 bases left in between. Germline V CDR1 and CDR2: LNHDA, SQIVND (reference sequence). CDR3 in amino acids: CASRDPRNQPQHF. The CDR3 bases are TGTGCCAGTAGGGACCCTCGCAATCAGCCCCAGCATTTT.

The V and J genes are TRBV15 and TRBJ2-3; 10 nucleotides align to TRBD2. The CDR3 is 16 amino acids. The V and J ends lost 6 bases and 1 base, in that order; junction bases with no gene match: 7. CDR1 is LNHNV, CDR2 YYDKDF, per germline (reference sequence). CDR3 sequence reads: CATSNPGTSGTDTQYF. The CDR3 DNA reads TGTGCCACCAGTAACCCCGGGACTAGCGGCACAGATACGCAGTATTTT. The complete variable domain, with remaining parts taken from reference TRBV15 and TRBJ2-3, reads DAMVIQNPRYQVTQFGKPVTLSCSQTLNHNVMYWYQQKSSQAPKLLFHYYDKDFNNEADTPDNFQSRRPNTSFCFLDIRSPGLGDTAMYLCATSNPGTSGTDTQYFGPGTRLTVL.

V is TRBV6-6 and J is TRBJ1-1; no clear D. Looked up from germline, CDR1 is MNHNY and CDR2 is SVGAGI (reference sequence). The CDR3 extends over 11 amino acids. Trimming stripped 1 base from V and 8 bases from J, with 5 bases between. The CDR3: CASSYWEEAFF. The CDR3 DNA follows: TGTGCCAGCAGTTACTGGGAGGAAGCTTTCTTT.

This clonotype rates as medium-sized. This chain connects TRBV19 to TRBJ2-3; weak D call: TRBD1 (7 bases). V lost 3 bases, J lost 4 bases, and 14 bases lay in between. The CDR3 is 15 amino acids. CDR1 LNHDA and CDR2 SQIVND come from the germline V gene (reference sequence). DNA of the CDR3: TGTGCCAGTAGTATCCAGGGGGGAGGCGCAGATACGCAGTATTTT. Protein product: CASSIQGGGADTQYF.

The chain is built from TRBV5-1 and TRBJ1-1; no clear D gene. Germline values: CDR1 SGHRS, CDR2 YFSETQ. V was cut by 7 bases and J by 6 bases, with 13 bases left in between. The CDR3 consists of 12 residues. The chain's CDR3 is CASGRESAEAFF. The DNA for the CDR3 is TGCGCCAGCGGCCGCGAGTCCGCTGAAGCTTTCTTT. Filled out from reference TRBV5-1 and TRBJ1-1, the complete variable domain reads KAGVTQTPRYLIKTRGQQVTLSCSPISGHRSVSWYQQTPGQGLQFLFEYFSETQRNKGNFPGRFSGRQFSNSRSEMNVSTLELGDSALYLCASGRESAEAFFGQGTRLTVV.

The chain uses TRBV29-1 and TRBJ1-1, with D possibly matching TRBD1 (5 bases). CDR3 size: 16 residues. Germline V gene data show CDR1 as SQVTM and CDR2 as ANQGSEA. Trimming pared 6 bases from V and 3 bases from J, leaving 23 bases between. CDR3 region: CSVQPPQGPRDTEAFF. The CDR3 DNA reads as TGCAGCGTGCAACCCCCGCAGGGTCCTCGGGACACTGAAGCTTTCTTT.

The J gene is TRBJ2-7, the V gene TRBV6-2 or TRBV6-3; unclear D gene. Germline V gene sequence: CDR1 MNHEY, CDR2 SVGEGT. The CDR3 runs 13 residues. V was cut by 5 bases and J by 4 bases, with 12 bases left in between. This chain's CDR3 is CASSTGRQYEQYF. The DNA for the CDR3 is TGTGCCAGCAGTACCGGACGGCAGTACGAGCAGTACTTC.

The chain recombines TRBV6-2 or TRBV6-3 with TRBJ1-5, with D perhaps matching TRBD1 (5 bases). Deletions cut 3 bases from V and 2 bases from J, with 11 bases between. This CDR3 has 15 residues. Germline loops: CDR1 MNHEY, CDR2 SVGEGT. The CDR3 DNA follows: TGTGCCAGCAGTTATGAGGGGCGCGGCAATCAGCCCCAGCATTTT. Amino acid sequence: CASSYEGRGNQPQHF.

The V call is TRBV4-2, the J call TRBJ2-5, with D possibly TRBD1 on 5 matching bases. V was pared by 5 bases and J by 3 bases, with 19 bases between. The germline V gene has CDR1 LGHNA and CDR2 YNFKEQ. The CDR3 consists of 16 residues. In DNA form, the CDR3 reads TGTGCCAGCAGCTTAGGAGAGGTGCCAGGGAAAGAGACCCAGTACTTC. Its protein product is CASSLGEVPGKETQYF.

The V call is TRBV6-2 or TRBV6-3, the J call TRBJ2-1, with D hard to call. The V and J ends lost 6 bases and 1 base respectively, with 13 bases between them. Germline CDR1 and CDR2: MNHEY and SVGEGT. This CDR3 comprises 15 residues. CDR3 DNA: TGTGCCAGCAGCGGCAGAGCGCCTTCCTACAATGAGCAGTTCTTC. Residues: CASSGRAPSYNEQFF.

About this clonotype itself: Relative to the germline gene, one junction end is altered; a read error may explain this. The chain joins TRBV6-2 or TRBV6-3 to TRBJ1-5, with 7 bases aligning to TRBD1. CDR1 is MNHEY, CDR2 SVGEGT, per germline. The CDR3 sequence is 16 residues long. The CDR3 spells CASSYLGQDSHQPQHF. CDR3 bases: TGTGCCAGCAGTTACCTCGGACAGGATAGCCATCAGCCCCAGCATTTT.

J is TRBJ1-6 and V is TRBV30; the D gene is possibly TRBD1 (5 bases). CDR3 length equals 18 residues. Trimming removed 0 bases at V and 6 bases at J, with 21 bases between. Per germline, CDR1 GTSNPN and CDR2 SVGIG (reference sequence). CDR3 sequence: CAWSVKAESGRINSPLHF. CDR3 DNA: TGTGCCTGGAGTGTAAAGGCCGAGTCGGGGCGGATTAATTCACCCCTCCACTTT.